This T cell receptor beta chain derives from a study of monozygotic twins with inflammatory bowel disease. Study-level findings and limits: T cell subtypes were not distinguishable in this analysis.

In the case of this clonotype: Its antigen is as yet unknown.

Input per TCR library consisted of about 3.5 ug of total RNA. TCRdb re-called the 5' RACE reads; every CDR3 protein appears as one record, without DNA. The table gives some 300,000 distinct CDR3 sequences; the top ten clones make up about 5% of it. One blood sample of about 2.3 ml was taken from each donor. Researchers isolated total RNA from whole blood without sorting T cells. The CDR3 consists of 15 residues. CDR1 and CDR2 from the germline V gene are GTSNPN and SVGIG (reference sequence). The sequence derives from a human donor with ulcerative colitis or Crohn's disease, or a healthy co-twin of an affected twin (not recorded which). The genes are TRBV30 and TRBJ1-4. Sequencing was carried out using blood. The chain's CDR3 is CAWSVLRATRENLFF.